Listed below are T cell receptor beta chains from one sample, sequenced in a study of cytomegalovirus exposure and HLA in healthy donors. Clones were sequenced by immunoSEQ multiplex PCR, and TCRdb holds only the in-frame ones, with some missing. The sample carries about 140,000 clones, around nine tenths recorded once. Sequenced material: PBMCs. The receptors shown here come from a woman aged 18-29 years in good health and CMV-seropositive. The CDR3 runs from the conserved cysteine through the conserved F or W. A D gene is named only where the DNA matches it firmly. Clone size is shown for a subset of rows, as once, few, many or a class of expanded clone.

v_call	j_call	clone_size	d_call	cdr3_length	cdr3_aa	cdr3_nt
TRBV14	TRBJ2-3	-	-	15	CASSSTSSSGDTQYF	TGTGCCAGCAGCTCAACGAGCTCCTCGGGAGATACGCAGTATTTT
TRBV7-8	TRBJ1-5	-	-	15	CASTRGGASSQPQHF	TGTGCCAGCACCCGGGGGGGCGCGTCGTCTCAGCCCCAGCATTTT
TRBV30	TRBJ2-3	-	TRBD1	16	CAWSPLRDSLTDTQYF	TGTGCCTGGAGTCCTCTCCGGGACAGTTTAACGGATACGCAGTATTTT
TRBV2	TRBJ2-7	once	TRBD2	14	CASSSLAGGDEQYF	TGTGCCAGCAGCTCGTTAGCGGGAGGAGACGAGCAGTACTTC
TRBV7-9	TRBJ1-1	once	-	13	CASSREGGFGAFF	TGTGCCAGCAGCCGCGAGGGGGGGTTCGGAGCTTTCTTT
TRBV5-6	TRBJ1-4	-	-	14	CASSLGGVVEKLFF	TGTGCCAGCAGCTTGGGGGGCGTCGTTGAAAAACTGTTTTTT
TRBV19	TRBJ1-6	once	TRBD1	16	CASSKLAGQGSPPLHF	TGTGCCAGTAGTAAATTAGCAGGACAGGGAAGTCCACCCCTCCACTTT
TRBV5-1	TRBJ1-6	-	TRBD1	14	CASSFGQGESPLHF	TGCGCCAGCAGCTTTGGACAGGGCGAGTCACCCCTCCACTTT
TRBV6-5	TRBJ2-7	-	-	16	CASSLGSRVGAYEQYF	TGTGCCAGCAGTTTAGGCTCCCGGGTAGGGGCCTACGAGCAGTACTTC
TRBV30	TRBJ2-3	-	-	12	CAWSTRTDTQYF	TGTGCCTGGAGCACGCGTACAGATACGCAGTATTTT
TRBV9	TRBJ2-5	-	-	16	CASSVEVGNGKETQYF	TGTGCCAGCAGCGTCGAGGTAGGAAACGGAAAAGAGACCCAGTACTTC
TRBV15	TRBJ1-3	-	TRBD1	15	CATSTGGIAGNTIYF	TGTGCCACCAGCACAGGGGGTATCGCTGGAAACACCATATATTTT
TRBV5-1	TRBJ2-1	-	TRBD2	15	CASSLEAGVGNEQFF	TGCGCCAGCAGCTTGGAGGCGGGAGTGGGCAATGAGCAGTTCTTC
TRBV7-9	TRBJ2-6	-	-	17	CASSPPGRYSGANVLTF	TGTGCCAGCTCCCCTCCAGGGCGCTACTCTGGGGCCAACGTCCTGACTTTC
TRBV9	TRBJ2-7	-	-	14	CASSVESAAYEQYF	TGTGCCAGCAGCGTAGAGTCAGCGGCCTACGAGCAGTACTTC
TRBV29-1	TRBJ2-2	-	TRBD2	13	CSAETSGRGELFF	TGCAGCGCCGAAACTAGCGGGAGAGGGGAGCTGTTTTTT
TRBV18	TRBJ2-7	-	TRBD1	14	CASSPRQGPYEQYF	TGTGCCAGCTCACCAAGACAGGGACCCTACGAGCAGTACTTC